The 14 T cell receptor beta chains in this list originate from one sample, sequenced in a study of T cells and copy number aberrations in small-cell lung cancer. Profiling relied on immunoSEQ multiplex PCR, and the TCRdb table lists in-frame clones only, not all of them. The sample holds 500 or so clones, 75% to 90% seen once. The sequenced material came from tumor tissue. The receptor source for this set is a man aged 55-75 years with small cell lung cancer.

This chain uses TRBV5-1 with TRBJ2-5; no clear D. Germline CDR1 reads SGHRS; CDR2 reads YFSETQ. The CDR3 consists of 15 residues. Trimming took 0 bases from V and 4 from J, leaving 13 bases between them. The CDR3 loop is CASSLEVPSVETQYF. The CDR3 nucleotides are TGCGCCAGCAGCTTGGAGGTCCCGTCGGTAGAGACCCAGTACTTC. The variable domain in full, completed from reference TRBV5-1 and TRBJ2-5, reads KAGVTQTPRYLIKTRGQQVTLSCSPISGHRSVSWYQQTPGQGLQFLFEYFSETQRNKGNFPGRFSGRQFSNSRSEMNVSTLELGDSALYLCASSLEVPSVETQYFGPGTRLLVL.

The chain links TRBV7-2 to TRBJ2-1; 8 bases are shared with TRBD2. The trim removed 5 bases at V and 15 bases at J, leaving 12 bases unmatched. The CDR3 is 13 amino acids. From germline, CDR1 is SGHTA and CDR2 FQGNSA. CDR3: CASSGRSSGNPFF. Written as DNA, the CDR3 is TGTGCCAGCAGCGGACGAAGTAGCGGGAATCCGTTCTTC.

The chain uses TRBV6-5 and TRBJ2-1, with 8 bases fitting TRBD2. With 6 bases clipped from V and 0 bases from J, the junction kept 1 base outside the gene matches. Looked up from germline, CDR1 is MNHEY and CDR2 is SVGAGI. This CDR3 is 14 amino acids long. CDR3 sequence reads: CASRSGSSYNEQFF. The CDR3 DNA reads as TGTGCCAGCAGGAGCGGGAGCTCCTACAATGAGCAGTTCTTC.

This chain uses TRBV5-1 with TRBJ2-7; no clear D. Trimming took off 1 base at V and 4 bases at J, with 9 bases between the two ends. CDR1 is SGHRS and CDR2 is YFSETQ in the germline V gene. CDR3 length equals 13 residues. The CDR3 protein is CASSLNFGYEQYF. Here the CDR3 DNA reads TGCGCCAGCAGCTTGAATTTCGGATACGAGCAGTACTTC.

This clone was seen only once. Sequence at one end of the junction differs from germline and may be a read error. V gene TRBV30 combines with J gene TRBJ2-7; TRBD2 aligns across 7 bases. Germline CDR1 is GTSNPN and CDR2 is SVGIG (reference sequence). The CDR3 contains 13 residues. CDR3 DNA: TGCGCCTGGGGGACGGGGGGAGGCTACGAGCAGTACTTC. This codes for CAWGTGGGYEQYF.

CDR3 sequence reads: CASSWGGGDQETQYF. The CDR3 bases are TGCGCCAGCAGCTGGGGCGGAGGGGACCAAGAGACCCAGTACTTC. The J gene is TRBJ2-5, the V gene TRBV5-1; maybe TRBD2 (6 bases). V lost 3 bases to trimming and J lost 0 bases, with 12 bases between them. CDR3 length: 15 residues. Germline CDR1 reads SGHRS; CDR2 reads YFSETQ.

V usage is TRBV5-1 and J usage is TRBJ1-1, with D hard to call. The V end lost 5 bases, the J end lost 5 bases, and 10 bases lay between the germline ends. The CDR3 is 12 amino acids. CDR1 is SGHRS and CDR2 is YFSETQ in the germline V gene. The CDR3 loop is CASRTIGTEAFF. The CDR3 nucleotides read TGCGCCAGCAGGACAATCGGAACTGAAGCTTTCTTT.

This clone has only one observation. The chain is built from TRBV10-3 and TRBJ2-5; TRBD1 agrees at 8 bases. CDR1 is ENHRY and CDR2 is SYGVKD in the germline V gene. V was pared by 0 bases and J by 5 bases, with 8 bases of the junction left unmatched. CDR3 size: 16 residues. The CDR3 sequence: CAISESKGQAAETQYF. For the CDR3, the DNA is TGTGCCATCAGTGAGTCGAAGGGACAGGCGGCCGAGACCCAGTACTTC.

The chain couples TRBV25-1 to TRBJ2-1; tentative D call: TRBD2 (6 bases). This CDR3 region has 18 residues. The germline V gene has CDR1 MGHDK and CDR2 SYGVNS. V lost 1 base, J lost 5 bases, and 21 bases lay in between. In nucleotides, the CDR3 is TGTGCCAGCAGTGAATCCCCCCGGAGGGGCCCCCTGGACAATGAGCAGTTCTTC. As protein: CASSESPRRGPLDNEQFF.

The chain has TRBV7-2 and TRBJ2-3; 7 bases match TRBD2. The trim removed 1 base at V and 5 bases at J, leaving 6 bases unmatched. The CDR3 is 15 residues long. Germline lookup yields CDR1 SGHTA and CDR2 FQGNSA. CDR3 residues: CASSLVTGGGDTQYF. CDR3 bases: TGTGCCAGCAGCTTAGTGACTGGGGGGGGAGATACGCAGTATTTT.

The chain combines TRBV29-1 with TRBJ1-4, with TRBD1 matching 8 bases. The V segment lost 4 bases and the J segment 8 bases; nucleotides outside the gene matches: 3. Germline-derived CDR1 and CDR2 are SQVTM and ANQGSEA. The CDR3 is 12 amino acids. CDR3 bases: TGCAGCGTTGCCGGGACAGGCGAAAAACTGTTTTTT. Translating it yields CSVAGTGEKLFF. Based on the CDR3 plus reference TRBV29-1 and TRBJ1-4, the full variable domain is SAVISQKPSRDICQRGTSLTIQCQVDSQVTMMFWYRQQPGQSLTLIATANQGSEATYESGFVIDKFPISRPNLTFSTLTVSNMSPEDSSIYLCSVAGTGEKLFFGSGTQLSVL.

The rearrangement uses TRBV6-1 and TRBJ2-7; 7 bases are a match to TRBD1. This CDR3 spans 13 amino acids. V lost 7 bases, J lost 5 bases, and 8 bases stayed unmatched. Germline CDR1 MNHNS, CDR2 SASEGT. In DNA form, the CDR3 reads TGTGCCAGCAACAGACAGGGTGCCCACGAGCAGTACTTC. The encoded protein is CASNRQGAHEQYF.

J is TRBJ1-1 and V is TRBV6-6; D might be TRBD1 (6 bases). This CDR3 has 15 residues. In germline, CDR1 is MNHNY, CDR2 SVGAGI (reference sequence). V was pared by 0 bases and J by 2 bases, with 10 bases between. The CDR3 nucleotides read TGTGCCAGCAGTTACTCGGGACATTCAAACACTGAAGCTTTCTTT. Amino acid sequence: CASSYSGHSNTEAFF.

The V gene is TRBV27, the J gene TRBJ2-7; unclear D gene. CDR1 and CDR2 (germline): MNHEY, SMNVEV (reference sequence). V was clipped by 6 bases and J by 4 bases, with 7 bases between them. The CDR3 runs 11 residues. In DNA form, the CDR3 reads TGTGCCAGCAGAAAGAGGTACGAGCAGTACTTC. It translates to CASRKRYEQYF.